The following is a TCR beta chain sequence with its context. The target antigen is unknown. The data were obtained in a study of blood T cells in healthy people across ages. Then a second PCR, running roughly 7 to 11 cycles, was carried out with a sample-barcoded 5' primer and a J-beta primer mix. TCRdb re-analysed the 5' RACE reads in MiXCR, keeping a single row per CDR3 protein. The sample has some 1.4 million distinct CDR3 sequences; 35% to 45% are singletons. Overall study results and limits: Any conclusive comparison of naive versus antigen-experienced cells was prevented by using unsorted PBMCs.

Donation came from healthy Caucasian individuals in Russia who were aged about 6 to 100. Total RNA was isolated from each sample in quantities of at least 5.5 micrograms. The sample comprised blood. This sequence originates from a woman between 18 and 30 years old in good health.

The CDR3 sequence is CAGGVAGGSAYNEQYF. The CDR3 DNA sequence: TGTGCCGGGGGGGTAGCGGGAGGTTCGGCATACAATGAGCAGTACTTC. V and J are TRBV7-8 and TRBJ2-1; TRBD2 matches 10 bases. The better agreement between TRBJ2-7 and the DNA end casts doubt on the J call. This CDR3 spans 16 amino acids. Germline assignment: CDR1 SGHVS and CDR2 FQNEAQ.